The T cell receptor beta chain under discussion was sequenced for a study of blood T cell repertoires in COVID-19. Looking at the study overall: COVID-19 samples collected from the United States, Italy and Spain covered acute and convalescent phases. The analysed material was cDNA or gDNA that came from T cells, B-cell-depleted T cells, or PBMCs.

The CDR3 contains 15 residues. CDR1 SGHTA and CDR2 FQGTGA come from the germline V gene. The V and J ends lost 3 bases and 0 bases, in that order; junction bases with no gene match: 1. Original data processing: Researchers report that nucleated cell counts were estimated from reference gene primer amplification. Assay: immunoSEQ multiplex PCR; the TCRdb copy retains only in-frame clones and omits some. V and J calls and clone size are copied from that table; D and trimming were computed from the DNA. Here the sample spans fewer than 80,000 clones, roughly 85% being singletons. The chain couples TRBV7-3 to TRBJ2-3; 9 positions agree with TRBD2. The clonotype was recovered from a man aged 25 to 45 with acute or convalescent COVID-19. Sequencing used peripheral blood. CDR3 DNA: TGTGCCAGCAGCTTCAGCGGGAGGAGCACAGATACGCAGTATTTT. Translated: CASSFSGRSTDTQYF.